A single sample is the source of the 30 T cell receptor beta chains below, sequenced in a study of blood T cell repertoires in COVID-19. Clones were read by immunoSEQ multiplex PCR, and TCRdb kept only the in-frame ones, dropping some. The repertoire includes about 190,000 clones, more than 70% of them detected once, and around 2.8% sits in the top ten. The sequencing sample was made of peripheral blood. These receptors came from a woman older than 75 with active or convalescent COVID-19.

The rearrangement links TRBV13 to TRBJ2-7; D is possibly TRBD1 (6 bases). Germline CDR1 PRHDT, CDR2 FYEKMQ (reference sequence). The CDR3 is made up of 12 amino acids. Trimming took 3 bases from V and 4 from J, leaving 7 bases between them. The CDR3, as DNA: TGTGCCAGCAGCTTCCAGGGGTACGAGCAGTACTTC. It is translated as CASSFQGYEQYF. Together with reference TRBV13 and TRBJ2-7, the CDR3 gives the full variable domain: AAGVIQSPRHLIKEKRETATLKCYPIPRHDTVYWYQQGPGQDPQFLISFYEKMQSDKGSIPDRFSAQQFSDYHSELNMSSLELGDSALYFCASSFQGYEQYFGPGTRLTVT.

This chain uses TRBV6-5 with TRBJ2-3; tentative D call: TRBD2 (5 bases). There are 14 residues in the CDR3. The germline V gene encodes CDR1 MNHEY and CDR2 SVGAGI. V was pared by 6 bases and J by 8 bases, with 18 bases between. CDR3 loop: CASSLERDEVTQYF. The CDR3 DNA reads TGTGCCAGCAGCCTCGAGAGGGATGAGGTTACGCAGTATTTT.

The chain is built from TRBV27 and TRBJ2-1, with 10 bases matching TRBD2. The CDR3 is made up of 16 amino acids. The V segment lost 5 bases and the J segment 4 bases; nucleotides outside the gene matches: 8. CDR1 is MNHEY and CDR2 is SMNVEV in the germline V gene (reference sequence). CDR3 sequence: CASSTERGGPYNEQFF. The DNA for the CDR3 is TGTGCCAGCAGTACCGAGCGGGGGGGCCCATACAATGAGCAGTTCTTC.

Here the CDR3 DNA reads TGTGCCAGCAGCGTTGAGGCTAGCACAGATACGCAGTATTTT. This codes for CASSVEASTDTQYF. V gene TRBV5-4 combines with J gene TRBJ2-3, with D uncertain. This CDR3 spans 14 amino acids. Germline values: CDR1 SGHNT, CDR2 YYREEE (reference sequence). The V and J ends lost 4 bases and 0 bases respectively, with 9 bases between them.

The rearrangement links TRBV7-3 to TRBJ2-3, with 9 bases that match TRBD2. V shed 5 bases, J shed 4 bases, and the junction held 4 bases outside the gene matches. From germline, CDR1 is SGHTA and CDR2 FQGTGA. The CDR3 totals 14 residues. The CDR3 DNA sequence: TGTGCCAGCAGCCGCGGGGGGGCCGCAGATACGCAGTATTTT. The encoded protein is CASSRGGAADTQYF. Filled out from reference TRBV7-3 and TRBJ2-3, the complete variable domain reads GAGVSQTPSNKVTEKGKYVELRCDPISGHTALYWYRQSLGQGPEFLIYFQGTGAADDSGLPNDRFFAVRPEGSVSTLKIQRTERGDSAVYLCASSRGGAADTQYFGPGTRLTVL.

This CDR3 is CASSEAGQGALYGYTF. The CDR3 DNA follows: TGTGCCAGCAGTGAAGCCGGACAGGGGGCACTTTATGGCTACACCTTC. This chain links TRBV2 with TRBJ1-2; 11 bases are shared with TRBD1. The germline V gene encodes CDR1 SNHLY and CDR2 FYNNEI. CDR3 size: 16 residues. Trimming removed 0 bases from V and 5 bases from J; junction bases left unmatched: 5.

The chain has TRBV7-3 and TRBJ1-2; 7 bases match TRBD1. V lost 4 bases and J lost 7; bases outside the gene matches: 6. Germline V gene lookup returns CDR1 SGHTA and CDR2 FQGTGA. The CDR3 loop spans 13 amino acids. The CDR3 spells CASSSHRGGGYTF. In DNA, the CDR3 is TGTGCCAGCAGCTCACACAGGGGTGGTGGCTACACCTTC.

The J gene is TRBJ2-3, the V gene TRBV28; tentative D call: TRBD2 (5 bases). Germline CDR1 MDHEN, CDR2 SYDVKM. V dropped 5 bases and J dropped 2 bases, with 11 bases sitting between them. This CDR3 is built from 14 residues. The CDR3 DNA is TGTGCCAGCAGTCTAGCACACTCCACAGATACGCAGTATTTT. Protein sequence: CASSLAHSTDTQYF. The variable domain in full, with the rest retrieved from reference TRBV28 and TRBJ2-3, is DVKVTQSSRYLVKRTGEKVFLECVQDMDHENMFWYRQDPGLGLRLIYFSYDVKMKEKGDIPEGYSVSREKKERFSLILESASTNQTSMYLCASSLAHSTDTQYFGPGTRLTVL.

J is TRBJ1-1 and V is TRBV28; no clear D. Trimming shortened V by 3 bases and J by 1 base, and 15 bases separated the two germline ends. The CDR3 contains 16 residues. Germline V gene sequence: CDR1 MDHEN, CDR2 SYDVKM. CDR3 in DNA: TGTGCCAGCAGTTTTGAAATTAAGCTCGGGAACACTGAAGCTTTCTTT. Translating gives CASSFEIKLGNTEAFF.

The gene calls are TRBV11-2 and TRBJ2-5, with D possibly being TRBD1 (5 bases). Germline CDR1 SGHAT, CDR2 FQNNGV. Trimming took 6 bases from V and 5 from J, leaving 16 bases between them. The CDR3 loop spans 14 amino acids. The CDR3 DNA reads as TGTGCCAGCAGGATAGGGGCAGGGTGGGAGACCCAGTACTTC. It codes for CASRIGAGWETQYF. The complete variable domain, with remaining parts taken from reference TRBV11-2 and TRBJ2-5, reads EAGVAQSPRYKIIEKRQSVAFWCNPISGHATLYWYQQILGQGPKLLIQFQNNGVVDDSQLPKDRFSAERLKGVDSTLKIQPAKLEDSAVYLCASRIGAGWETQYFGPGTRLLVL.

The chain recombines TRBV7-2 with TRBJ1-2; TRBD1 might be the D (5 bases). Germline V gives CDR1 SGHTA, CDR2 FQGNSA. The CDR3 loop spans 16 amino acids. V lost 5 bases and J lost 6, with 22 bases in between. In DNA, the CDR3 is TGTGCCAGCAGCAAGGGGTATCTGGCGGACAAGGATGGCTACACCTTC. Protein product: CASSKGYLADKDGYTF. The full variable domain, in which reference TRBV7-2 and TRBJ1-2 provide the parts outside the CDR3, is GAGVSQSPSNKVTEKGKDVELRCDPISGHTALYWYRQSLGQGLEFLIYFQGNSAPDKSGLPSDRFSAERTGGSVSTLTIQRTQQEDSAVYLCASSKGYLADKDGYTFGSGTRLTVV.

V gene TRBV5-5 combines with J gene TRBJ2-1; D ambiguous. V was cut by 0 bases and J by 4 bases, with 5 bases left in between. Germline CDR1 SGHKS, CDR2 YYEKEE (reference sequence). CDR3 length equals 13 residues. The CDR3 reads CASSLELYNEQFF. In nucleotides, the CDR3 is TGTGCCAGCAGCTTGGAATTATACAATGAGCAGTTCTTC.

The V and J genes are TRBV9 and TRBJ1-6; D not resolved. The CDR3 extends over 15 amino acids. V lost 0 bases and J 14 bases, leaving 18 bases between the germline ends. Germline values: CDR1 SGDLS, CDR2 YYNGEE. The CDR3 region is CASSVAAQSRETLHF. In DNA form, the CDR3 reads TGTGCCAGCAGCGTAGCAGCACAGAGCCGGGAAACCCTCCACTTT.

In DNA form, the CDR3 reads TGTGCCAGCAGCTTGGGGCAAATTTATAATTCACCCCTCCACTTT. Translation: CASSLGQIYNSPLHF. The chain has TRBV5-5 and TRBJ1-6; D ambiguous. Trimming removed 0 bases from V and 4 bases from J, with 8 bases in between. The germline V gene encodes CDR1 SGHKS and CDR2 YYEKEE (reference sequence). This CDR3 region has 15 residues.

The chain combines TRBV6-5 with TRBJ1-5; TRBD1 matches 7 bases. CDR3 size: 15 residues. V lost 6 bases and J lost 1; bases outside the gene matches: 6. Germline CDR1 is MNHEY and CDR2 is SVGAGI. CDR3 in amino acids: CASRQTGSSNQPQHF. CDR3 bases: TGTGCCAGCAGGCAGACAGGGAGCAGCAATCAGCCCCAGCATTTT.

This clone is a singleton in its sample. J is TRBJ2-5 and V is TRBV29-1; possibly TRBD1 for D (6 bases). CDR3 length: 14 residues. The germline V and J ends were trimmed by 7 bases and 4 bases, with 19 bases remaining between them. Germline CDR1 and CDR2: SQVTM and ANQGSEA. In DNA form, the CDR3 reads TGCAGCGCCGTGAAGCAGGGGAAGAGAGAGACCCAGTACTTC. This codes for CSAVKQGKRETQYF.

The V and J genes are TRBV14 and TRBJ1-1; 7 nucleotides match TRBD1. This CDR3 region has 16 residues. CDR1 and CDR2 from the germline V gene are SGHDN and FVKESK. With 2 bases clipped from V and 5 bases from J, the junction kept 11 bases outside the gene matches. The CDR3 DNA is TGTGCCAGCAGCCAAAAGGGAGTGACAGGGCGAACTGAAGCTTTCTTT. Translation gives CASSQKGVTGRTEAFF.

This CDR3 is CASSLRQEVRGYTF. In DNA form, the CDR3 reads TGTGCCAGCAGCCTGCGACAGGAGGTGAGGGGCTACACCTTC. This chain links TRBV5-6 with TRBJ1-2; tentatively, D is TRBD1 (6 bases). Germline loops: CDR1 SGHDT, CDR2 YYEEEE. V lost 4 bases and J lost 8, with 18 bases in between. The length of the CDR3 is 14 residues.

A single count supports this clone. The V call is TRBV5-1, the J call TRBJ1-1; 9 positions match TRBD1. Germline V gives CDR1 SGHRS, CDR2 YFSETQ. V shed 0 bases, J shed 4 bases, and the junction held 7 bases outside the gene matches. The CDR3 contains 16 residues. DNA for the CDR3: TGCGCCAGCAGCTTGGAGGGACAGGGTGGGGGCACTGAAGCTTTCTTT. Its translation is CASSLEGQGGGTEAFF.

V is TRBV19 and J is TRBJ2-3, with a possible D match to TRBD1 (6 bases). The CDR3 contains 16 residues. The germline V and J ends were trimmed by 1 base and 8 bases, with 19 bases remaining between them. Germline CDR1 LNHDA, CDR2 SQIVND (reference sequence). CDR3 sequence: CASSIVGGLRVGTQYF. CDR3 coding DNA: TGTGCCAGTAGTATAGTTGGGGGCCTCAGGGTCGGTACGCAGTATTTT.

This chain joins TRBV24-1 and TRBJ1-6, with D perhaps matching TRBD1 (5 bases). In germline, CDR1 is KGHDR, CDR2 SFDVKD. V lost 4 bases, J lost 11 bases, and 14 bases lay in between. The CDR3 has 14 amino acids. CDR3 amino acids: CATSEHGGSAPLHF. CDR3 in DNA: TGTGCCACCAGTGAGCATGGGGGGAGTGCACCCCTCCACTTT.

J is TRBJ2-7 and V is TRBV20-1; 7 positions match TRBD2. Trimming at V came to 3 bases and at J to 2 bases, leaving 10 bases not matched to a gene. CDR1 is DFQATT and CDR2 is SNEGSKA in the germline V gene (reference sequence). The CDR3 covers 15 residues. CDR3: CSASPLAGVTYEQYF. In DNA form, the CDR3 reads TGCAGTGCTAGTCCACTCGCGGGGGTCACCTACGAGCAGTACTTC.

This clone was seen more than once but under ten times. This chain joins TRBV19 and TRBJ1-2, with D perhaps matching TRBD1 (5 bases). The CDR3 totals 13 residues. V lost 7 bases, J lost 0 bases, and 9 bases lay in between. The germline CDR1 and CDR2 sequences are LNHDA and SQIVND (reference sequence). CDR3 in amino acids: CASNQGTNYGYTF. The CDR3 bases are TGTGCCAGTAACCAGGGAACTAACTATGGCTACACCTTC. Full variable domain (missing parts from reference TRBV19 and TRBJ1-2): DGGITQSPKYLFRKEGQNVTLSCEQNLNHDAMYWYRQDPGQGLRLIYYSQIVNDFQKGDIAEGYSVSREKKESFPLTVTSAQKNPTAFYLCASNQGTNYGYTFGSGTRLTVV.

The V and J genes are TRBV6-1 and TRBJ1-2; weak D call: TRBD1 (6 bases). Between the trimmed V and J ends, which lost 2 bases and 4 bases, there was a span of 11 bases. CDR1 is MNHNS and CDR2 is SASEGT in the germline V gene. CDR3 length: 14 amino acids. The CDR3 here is CASSEIAGAYGYTF. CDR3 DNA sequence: TGTGCCAGCAGTGAAATAGCAGGGGCCTATGGCTACACCTTC.

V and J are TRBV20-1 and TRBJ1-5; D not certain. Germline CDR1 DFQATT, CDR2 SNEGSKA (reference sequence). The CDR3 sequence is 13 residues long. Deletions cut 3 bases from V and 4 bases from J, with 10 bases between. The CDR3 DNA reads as TGCAGTGCTAGTTGGGCAGCAAATCAGCCCCAGCATTTT. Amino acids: CSASWAANQPQHF.

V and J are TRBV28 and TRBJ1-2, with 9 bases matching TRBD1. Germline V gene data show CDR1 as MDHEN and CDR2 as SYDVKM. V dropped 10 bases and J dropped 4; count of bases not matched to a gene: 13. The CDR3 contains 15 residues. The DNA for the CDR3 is TGTGCCACCCCGCGGGACAGGGACAAGGTCTATGGCTACACCTTC. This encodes CATPRDRDKVYGYTF.

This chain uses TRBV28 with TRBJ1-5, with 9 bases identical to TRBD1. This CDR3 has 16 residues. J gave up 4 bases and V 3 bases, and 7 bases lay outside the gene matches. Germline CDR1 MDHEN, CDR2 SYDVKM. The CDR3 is CASSFTGQGRNQPQHF. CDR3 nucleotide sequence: TGTGCCAGCAGTTTCACCGGACAGGGGAGGAATCAGCCCCAGCATTTT.

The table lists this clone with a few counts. The CDR3: CASSHGLGNYEQYF. Here the CDR3 DNA reads TGTGCCAGCAGCCATGGACTAGGTAACTACGAGCAGTACTTC. The chain employs TRBV4-2 and TRBJ2-7; 7 bases are shared with TRBD2. The ends lost 3 bases at V and 3 bases at J; junction bases unmatched: 5. This CDR3 comprises 14 residues. The V gene's germline CDR1 is LGHNA and CDR2 YNFKEQ.

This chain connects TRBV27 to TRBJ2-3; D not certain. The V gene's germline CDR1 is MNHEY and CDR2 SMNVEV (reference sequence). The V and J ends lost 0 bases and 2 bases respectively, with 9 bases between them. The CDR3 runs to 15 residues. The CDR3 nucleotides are TGTGCCAGCAGTTTATCGGGCCAGATCACAGATACGCAGTATTTT. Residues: CASSLSGQITDTQYF.

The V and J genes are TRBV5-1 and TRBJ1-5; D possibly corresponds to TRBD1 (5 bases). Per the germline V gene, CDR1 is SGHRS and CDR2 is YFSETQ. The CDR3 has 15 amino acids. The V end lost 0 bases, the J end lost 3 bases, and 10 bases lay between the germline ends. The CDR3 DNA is TGCGCCAGCAGCTTGGAAGGGGCTCCCAATCAGCCCCAGCATTTT. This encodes CASSLEGAPNQPQHF.